The 27 T cell receptor beta chains below were found in one sample sequenced in a study of CD8 T cells in ankylosing spondylitis. One entry per CDR3 protein results from TCRdb running MiXCR on the 5' RACE reads. The data hold fewer than 200,000 distinct CDR3 sequences, with roughly 10% observed a single time. Source material: blood, either unsorted or a sorted T cell fraction (not recorded which). The receptors originated from a female donor with ankylosing spondylitis or in good health (not recorded which).

This clonotype was counted a few times. The chain carries TRBV5-5 and TRBJ1-5; D unclear. CDR1 and CDR2 (germline): SGHKS, YYEKEE (reference sequence). CDR3 length: 15 residues. The V gene lost 5 bases and the J gene lost 2 bases, with 14 bases spanning the gap. Here the CDR3 DNA reads TGTGCCAGCAGGGATTATAGGGTGGGCAATCAGCCCCAGCATTTT. Protein: CASRDYRVGNQPQHF. The whole variable domain, filled in from reference TRBV5-5 and TRBJ1-5, reads DAGVTQSPTHLIKTRGQQVTLRCSPISGHKSVSWYQQVLGQGPQFIFQYYEKEERGRGNFPDRFSARQFPNYSSELNVNALLLGDSALYLCASRDYRVGNQPQHFGDGTRLSIL.

This clonotype was seen repeatedly, ten times or more. The chain joins TRBV25-1 to TRBJ2-1; weak D call: TRBD2 (6 bases). This CDR3 is 11 amino acids long. Germline CDR1 is MGHDK and CDR2 is SYGVNS. V was cut by 3 bases and J by 9 bases, with 6 bases left in between. The CDR3 is CASSDGGEQFF. CDR3 DNA sequence: TGTGCCAGCAGTGACGGGGGTGAGCAGTTCTTC.

This clonotype was recorded at least ten times. Compared with germline, one end of the junction differs, possibly owing to a read error. The chain joins TRBV29-1 to TRBJ1-2; possibly TRBD1 for D (5 bases). This CDR3 spans 14 amino acids. CDR1 is SQVTM, CDR2 ANQGSEA, per germline. CDR3 protein: CSGQIPGSKYGYTF. Written as DNA, the CDR3 is TGCAGCGGCCAAATTCCAGGGTCTAAGTATGGCTACACCTTC.

The chain carries TRBV30 and TRBJ1-5; D is ambiguous. Germline CDR1 and CDR2: GTSNPN and SVGIG (reference sequence). Trimming took off 3 bases at V and 5 bases at J, with 14 bases between the two ends. The CDR3 contains 14 residues. The CDR3 reads CAWSLSGIDQPQHF. The CDR3 DNA reads as TGTGCCTGGAGCCTGTCGGGGATCGATCAGCCCCAGCATTTT.

This clonotype was seen at least ten times. The chain combines TRBV7-9 with TRBJ1-2, with 7 bases lining up with TRBD1. V trimming: 5 bases; J trimming: 4 bases; junction bases outside the gene matches: 10. Germline V gene sequence: CDR1 SEHNR, CDR2 FQNEAQ (reference sequence). The CDR3 contains 15 residues. The chain's CDR3 is CASSPPTGSGYGYTF. CDR3 DNA sequence: TGTGCCAGCAGCCCCCCGACAGGGTCCGGCTATGGCTACACCTTC.

This clonotype was seen at least ten times. This chain joins TRBV7-9 and TRBJ2-7; 7 nucleotides align to TRBD2. Germline V gives CDR1 SEHNR, CDR2 FQNEAQ (reference sequence). Trimming took 4 bases from V and 5 from J; bases not matched to a gene: 8. CDR3 length: 14 residues. The chain's CDR3 is CASSWSGNGHEQYF. The CDR3 coding sequence is TGTGCCAGCAGCTGGAGCGGGAACGGGCACGAGCAGTACTTC.

This clonotype was seen a few times. The chain employs TRBV25-1 and TRBJ1-2; D uncertain. Trimming cost V 1 base and J 4 bases, with 4 bases left between them. Germline V gene sequence: CDR1 MGHDK, CDR2 SYGVNS. This CDR3 contains 12 residues. CDR3 in amino acids: CASSELTYGYTF. Written as DNA, the CDR3 is TGTGCCAGCAGTGAATTAACCTATGGCTACACCTTC.

This clonotype has more than one count but fewer than ten. V usage is TRBV7-9 and J usage is TRBJ2-7; possibly TRBD2 for D (5 bases). Deletions cut 3 bases from V and 2 bases from J, with 11 bases between. CDR1 and CDR2 from the germline V gene are SEHNR and FQNEAQ (reference sequence). CDR3 length: 14 amino acids. CDR3 region: CASSLAADPYEQYF. The CDR3 DNA is TGTGCCAGCAGCTTGGCAGCGGACCCCTACGAGCAGTACTTC.

This clonotype was counted many times. The chain links TRBV9 to TRBJ2-1; D is ambiguous. Per the germline V gene, CDR1 is SGDLS and CDR2 is YYNGEE. The CDR3 covers 12 residues. With 0 bases removed from V and 6 bases from J, the gap between germline ends came to 4 bases. The CDR3 DNA reads as TGTGCCAGCAGCGTAGTCTTCAATGAGCAGTTCTTC. It is translated as CASSVVFNEQFF. Full variable domain (missing parts from reference TRBV9 and TRBJ2-1): DSGVTQTPKHLITATGQRVTLRCSPRSGDLSVYWYQQSLDQGLQFLIQYYNGEERAKGNILERFSAQQFPDLHSELNLSSLELGDSALYFCASSVVFNEQFFGPGTRLTVL.

This clonotype was seen a handful of times. The rearrangement uses TRBV5-6 and TRBJ2-3; 7 nucleotides match TRBD2. V was pared by 4 bases and J by 4 bases, with 9 bases of the junction left unmatched. The CDR3 loop spans 15 amino acids. The germline V gene encodes CDR1 SGHDT and CDR2 YYEEEE. The DNA of the CDR3 is TGTGCCAGCAGCCACGTATCGGGGGGACCAGATACGCAGTATTTT. Translation gives CASSHVSGGPDTQYF.

This clonotype was found a few times. This sequence joins TRBV4-1 and TRBJ1-1; tentative D call: TRBD1 (6 bases). CDR3 length: 12 amino acids. Germline V lookup: CDR1 MGHRA, CDR2 YSYEKL. V was shortened by 3 bases and J by 6 bases, with 8 bases between the two germline ends. The CDR3 spells CASSHDRPEAFF. The CDR3 region has the DNA TGCGCCAGCAGCCATGACAGGCCTGAAGCTTTCTTT.

This clonotype turned up a few times. The rearrangement links TRBV10-1 to TRBJ2-1; either TRBD1 or TRBD2 may fit D (5 bases each). Trimming removed 8 bases at V and 7 bases at J, with 21 bases between. CDR1 and CDR2 from the germline V gene are WNHNN and SYGVQD (reference sequence). The CDR3 is 15 residues long. In DNA form, the CDR3 reads TGCGCCAGCTCCGACCCCGGGACCCGGAGGAATGAGCAGTTCTTC. Its protein is CASSDPGTRRNEQFF.

The gene calls are TRBV20-1 and TRBJ1-2; a weak D match, TRBD1 (6 bases). The CDR3 sequence is 18 residues long. Germline-derived CDR1 and CDR2 are DFQATT and SNEGSKA (reference sequence). Trimming pared 3 bases from V and 0 bases from J, leaving 23 bases between. For the CDR3, the DNA is TGCAGTGCTAGTAGTCCGGACAGAACCAGAACAGCTAACTATGGCTACACCTTC. It codes for CSASSPDRTRTANYGYTF.

This clonotype was seen repeatedly, ten times or more. The chain carries TRBV18 and TRBJ2-3; tentatively, D is TRBD1 or TRBD2 (6 bases each). The germline gives CDR1 KGHSH, CDR2 LQKENI. The CDR3 consists of 14 residues. Deletions cut 6 bases from V and 5 bases from J, with 15 bases between. The CDR3 sequence: CASSPPGGGDTQYF. CDR3 nucleotides: TGTGCCAGCTCCCCCCCCGGGGGCGGAGATACGCAGTATTTT.

The chain recombines TRBV7-8 with TRBJ2-5; no definite D call. The CDR3 loop spans 14 amino acids. The V gene's germline CDR1 is SGHVS and CDR2 FQNEAQ. Trimming cost V 1 base and J 1 base, with 7 bases left between them. DNA for the CDR3: TGTGCCAGCAGCTTAGAGGAGTTCCAAGAGACCCAGTACTTC. Amino acid sequence: CASSLEEFQETQYF.

The chain carries TRBV27 and TRBJ2-2; no definite D call. This CDR3 is built from 13 residues. Germline CDR1 and CDR2: MNHEY and SMNVEV (reference sequence). V was clipped by 5 bases and J by 1 base, with 5 bases between them. CDR3 region: CASSHQNTGELFF. The CDR3 DNA is TGTGCCAGCAGTCACCAGAACACCGGGGAGCTGTTTTTT.

A remark on this clonotype: Sequence at one end of the junction differs from germline and may be a read error. This chain links TRBV7-7 with TRBJ2-2; 10 bases line up with TRBD2. This CDR3 has 18 residues. Germline lookup yields CDR1 SSHAT and CDR2 FNYEAQ (reference sequence). The DNA of the CDR3 is TGTGCTAGCAGCCCAGACCCCGGACTAGCGGCTTACACCGGGGAGCTGTTTTTT. Protein product: CASSPDPGLAAYTGELFF.

This clonotype came up many times. This sequence joins TRBV4-3 and TRBJ2-1, with 9 bases that match TRBD2. The CDR3 is 16 amino acids. Germline V CDR1 and CDR2: LGHNA, YSLEER. V was pared by 4 bases and J by 3 bases, with 7 bases of the junction left unmatched. The CDR3: CASSLGGTSYYNEQFF. The CDR3 DNA reads as TGCGCCAGCAGCCTCGGGGGGACTAGCTACTACAATGAGCAGTTCTTC.

The CDR3 protein is CAWSVDPYEQYF. The CDR3 DNA reads as TGTGCCTGGAGTGTAGACCCCTACGAGCAGTACTTC. This chain joins TRBV30 and TRBJ2-7; no clear D gene. Trimming took off 0 bases at V and 2 bases at J, with 5 bases between the two ends. From germline, CDR1 is GTSNPN and CDR2 SVGIG (reference sequence). The CDR3 loop spans 12 amino acids.

This clonotype showed up just a few times. The rearrangement uses TRBV11-2 and TRBJ2-5, with D tentatively TRBD1 or TRBD2 (5 bases each). The CDR3 contains 13 residues. Trimming cost V 6 bases and J 1 base, with 9 bases left between them. Germline-derived CDR1 and CDR2 are SGHAT and FQNNGV. CDR3 DNA: TGTGCCAGCAGGGGGGACGGCCAAGAGACCCAGTACTTC. Translation: CASRGDGQETQYF.

In its sample, this clonotype was seen a few times. This chain connects TRBV5-1 to TRBJ2-7; 7 bases agree with TRBD1. The CDR3 totals 15 residues. V trimming: 2 bases; J trimming: 4 bases; junction bases outside the gene matches: 9. Per the germline V gene, CDR1 is SGHRS and CDR2 is YFSETQ. CDR3 protein: CASSFQTGPLYEQYF. The CDR3 region has the DNA TGCGCCAGCAGCTTCCAGACAGGGCCTTTGTACGAGCAGTACTTC.

The chain has TRBV9 and TRBJ2-2; 7 bases agree with TRBD1. Germline loops: CDR1 SGDLS, CDR2 YYNGEE. The CDR3 has 16 residues. The trim removed 0 bases at V and 4 bases at J, leaving 6 bases unmatched. The CDR3 spells CASSVGGGATTGELFF. The DNA for the CDR3 is TGTGCCAGCAGCGTAGGAGGGGGCGCGACCACCGGGGAGCTGTTTTTT.

The chain joins TRBV10-1 to TRBJ2-2; D gene ambiguous. V dropped 1 base and J dropped 3 bases, with 6 bases sitting between them. The CDR3 loop spans 14 amino acids. Germline V CDR1 and CDR2: WNHNN, SYGVQD (reference sequence). The CDR3 sequence is CASSEFLYTGELFF. CDR3 coding DNA: TGCGCCAGCAGTGAGTTCTTATACACCGGGGAGCTGTTTTTT.

The rearrangement uses TRBV6-2 or TRBV6-3 and TRBJ2-1; 9 nucleotides agree with TRBD1. The CDR3 spans 15 residues. The germline gives CDR1 MNHEY, CDR2 SVGEGT. The junction had 3 bases not matched to a gene; V was cut back by 2 bases and J by 4 bases. The CDR3: CASSYTGGLYNEQFF. CDR3 nucleotide sequence: TGTGCCAGCAGTTACACAGGGGGCCTTTACAATGAGCAGTTCTTC.

This clonotype appeared a few times. The rearrangement uses TRBV27 and TRBJ2-1, with 9 nucleotides matching TRBD2. Trimming removed 8 bases from V and 7 bases from J; junction bases left unmatched: 3. Germline V gene lookup returns CDR1 MNHEY and CDR2 SMNVEV (reference sequence). The CDR3 sequence is 12 residues long. The CDR3 sequence: CASGGLANEQFF. The CDR3 region has the DNA TGTGCCAGCGGAGGACTAGCGAATGAGCAGTTCTTC.

The table lists this clonotype with a few counts. This chain connects TRBV11-3 to TRBJ2-7; D not resolved. CDR1 and CDR2 from the germline V gene are SGHNT and YENEEA. V was trimmed by 2 bases and J by 0 bases, leaving 8 bases between them. The CDR3 consists of 14 residues. The CDR3 DNA is TGTGCCAGCAGCTTAACCCCAGCCTCCTACGAGCAGTACTTC. This gives the protein CASSLTPASYEQYF.

Remarks on this clonotype: Possible read error: a much larger clone is one base away. V and J are TRBV2 and TRBJ2-7; D remains unclear. Germline V lookup: CDR1 SNHLY, CDR2 FYNNEI. The CDR3 runs to 10 residues. The CDR3 DNA reads as TGTGCCAGCTACCTTCAGGAGCGGTACTTC. This translates into CASYLQERYF.